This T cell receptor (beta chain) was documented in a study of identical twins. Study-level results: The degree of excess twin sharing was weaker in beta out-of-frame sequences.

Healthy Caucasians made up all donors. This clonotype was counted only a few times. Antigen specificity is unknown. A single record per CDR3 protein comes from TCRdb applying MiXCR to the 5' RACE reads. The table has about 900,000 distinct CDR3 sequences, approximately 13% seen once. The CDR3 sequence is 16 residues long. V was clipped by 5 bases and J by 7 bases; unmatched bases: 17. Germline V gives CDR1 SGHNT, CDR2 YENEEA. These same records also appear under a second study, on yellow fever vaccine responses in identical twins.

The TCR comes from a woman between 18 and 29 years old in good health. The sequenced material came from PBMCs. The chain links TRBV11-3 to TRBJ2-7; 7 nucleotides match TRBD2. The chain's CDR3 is CASSASSGGSPREQYF. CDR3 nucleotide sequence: TGTGCCAGCAGCGCTTCTAGCGGAGGATCCCCGAGGGAGCAGTACTTC.